This T cell receptor (beta chain) was sequenced for a study of cytomegalovirus exposure and HLA in healthy donors (TCRdb year 2017). Some background on the complete study: An earlier analysis of under 600 of the donors reported 250 to 300 Gb of sequence data and roughly 110 million unique TCR beta sequences from 150 million to 200 million T cells. Roughly 300 gigabases of sequencing data and 70 million to 85 million unique TCR sequences were included in an early release covering roughly 700 HLA-typed donors. Of the roughly 400 genotyped donors, over 70% fell in the genetic ancestry cluster associated with self-reported Caucasian donors. The study aimed to test whether cataloging public T cell receptors could reveal signatures of past pathogen exposure. The study used immunosequencing to profile the T cell repertoires of under 700 subjects and linked those repertoires to cytomegalovirus serostatus. In addition to the first cohort of around 670 subjects, a separate validation cohort of approximately 120 different subjects was used. The study combined high-throughput TCR immunosequencing, statistical association of individual TCRs with disease status, and machine learning to predict cytomegalovirus infection status. In a later analysis, previously published TCR beta repertoires from 500 to 750 donors were re-analyzed and high-resolution HLA genotyping was added so that TCR occurrence patterns could be studied. Rather than drawing on any new phenotypic data, the later analysis identified candidate immune exposures from TCR beta sequences and the way those sequences occurred across donors. An earlier analysis of around 640 of the donors used high-throughput TCR beta sequencing to judge whether each TCR beta V gene segment behaved as functional or pseudogenic. Donor age, sex, ethnicity and CMV serostatus were collected together with the repertoire data. Genome-wide SNP genotypes for about three fifths of the roughly 700 donors were used in a later genetic analysis, which treated that subset as a discovery cohort. Every discovery cohort repertoire had been produced on one sequencing platform. HLA typing covered class I and class II loci at four-digit resolution. The number of typed donors differed by locus: roughly 629-640 for A, B, C, DRB1 and DQB1; roughly 510 for DQA1; approximately 600 for DPA1; and some 450 for DPB1. Several DR-DQ haplotypes were handled as single units for association and clustering, since linkage in the cohort was strong. Among about 410 genotyped donors of the cohort, an average of approximately 240,000 unique TCR beta nucleotide sequences was sequenced per donor, of which approximately 18% were non-productive.

From a lookup of the germline V gene, CDR1 and CDR2 are SGHRS and YFSETQ. V was cut back by 0 bases and J by 7 bases, leaving a gap of 7 bases between them. Inclusive of the bounding cysteine and phenylalanine, the CDR3 is 12 residues long. The kept DNA is CDR3 alone, 36 bases in frame from the first base. The cohort was made up of about 610 healthy bone marrow donors. At the time of sampling, every cohort member was nominally healthy, though immune exposures that went unrecorded were likely present. The donor was CMV seronegative and belonged to the group of over 350 seronegative cohort members. Every donor gave a peripheral blood sample, and the peripheral blood mononuclear cells from that sample were used for TCR beta sequencing. Genomic DNA extraction from the blood cell samples was performed with the Qiagen DNeasy Blood Extraction Kit. Broader findings and caveats from the paper: When HLA alleles, especially DR and DQ, strongly co-occurred, attributing TCR associations to individual alleles was difficult. In this cohort, only TCR beta chains were sequenced, and detectable features were limited by the absence of alpha or paired-chain data. A later analysis reported that several top co-occurrence clusters appeared linked to parvovirus B19, influenza, CMV and Epstein-Barr virus. The study listed 150 to 200 TCR beta chains as associated with cytomegalovirus. In an earlier analysis of some 540 of the donors, most TCR beta V segments appeared in productive rearrangements about 87% or about 30% of the time, broadly matching IMGT annotations. Because counts were too low, more than 15 rarely observed V segments, including chromosome 9 orphons, were left out of the earlier analysis of a few hundred of the donors. In a later analysis, TCR association rates were found to vary across HLA loci, with the most associated TCRs seen for DRB1 alleles and the fewest for HLA-C alleles. In vitro tests confirmed that a few of the cytomegalovirus-associated TCR beta chains recognize cytomegalovirus antigens. CMV serostatus was the only immune exposure information available for the cohort. A further reported finding was that TCR beta sequences accurately predicted the HLA-A and HLA-B alleles for most subjects in the first cohort. According to a later genetic analysis, donors in an Asian-associated ancestry cluster had fewer N-insertions in productive TCRs than the roughly 660-donor mean. At a false discovery rate of 0.05, a later analysis linked 15,000 to 20,000 TCR beta sequences to specific HLA alleles. Correlated functional status among segregating V segments might reflect linkage disequilibrium, but an unknown experimental factor could not be ruled out. A later analysis found that HLA-associated TCR beta chains were more clonally expanded and had lower generation probabilities than equally common non-associated chains. Because HLA typing was missing for some donors at each locus, association tests included only the typed subset. A later analysis found that most CMV-associated TCR beta chains appeared HLA-restricted, with HLA associations seemingly driven largely by CMV exposure. The classifier was reported to diagnose cytomegalovirus status with high specificity and sensitivity in both the original cohort and the validation cohort. Presence/absence analyses assumed roughly uniform sequencing depth across donors, an assumption that may not hold. It was suggested by the authors that the approach could potentially be generalized to other disease states and immunological phenotypes. While some public TCRs were present in many individuals, most TCR sequences turned up only very rarely across donors. Because the 87-base-pair reads could not distinguish some IMGT-functional V segments, including TRBV6-2 and TRBV6-3, those segments were excluded. A later genetic analysis associated a missense DCLRE1C variant with V-gene and J-gene trimming of TCR beta chains, and an independent cohort replicated the association. A cluster of highly shared sequence variants was judged likely to be a technical artifact of the sequencing pipeline.

A note on this clone: The antigen it recognizes is unknown. No base quality values were provided; no much bigger clone lies one nucleotide off.

Receptors were amplified or captured by the immunoSEQ multiplex PCR assay. For the multiplex PCR, a mixture combining 60 forward primers for TCR Vbeta segments and 13 reverse primers for TCR Jbeta segments was used. The CDR3 region of rearranged TCR beta genes was amplified from genomic DNA by a multiplex PCR assay. The Illumina HiSeq System was used to sequence the amplified TCR beta libraries as 87-base-pair reads. In the paper's pipeline: A later analysis counted 75 million to 100 million unique TCR beta chains across the 666 repertoires, and roughly 11 million of these chains were shared by at least two donors. Raw reads were error-corrected and collapsed into unique sequences with a nearest-neighbor algorithm that merged closely related sequences to remove PCR and sequencing errors. Alignment of CDR3 sequences to IMGT reference sequences was used to assign V, D and J gene segments. For a sequence to be retained, a match of at least six nucleotides to both a V gene segment and a J gene segment was required. A rearrangement counted as productive if the CDR3 had no stop codons and remained in frame with V and J, and every other rearrangement counted as non-productive. Following IMGT convention, CDR3 was defined as the stretch from the second conserved V-encoded cysteine to the conserved J-encoded phenylalanine. Sequences without an unambiguous match to a single V gene segment were excluded from the earlier analysis of a few hundred of the donors. An earlier analysis of 550 to 650 of the donors classified V segments as functional when productive rearrangements were above 56.7% and as segregating when the standard deviation between donors was above 5%. A statistical classification framework was built to diagnose cytomegalovirus status from the catalog of TCR beta chain sequences. V and J gene assignment, in a later analysis, came from comparing TCR nucleotide sequences with IMGT/GENE-DB human TR gene sequences. In a later analysis, CDR3 sequences and most-parsimonious VDJ recombination scenarios were assigned using the TCRdist pipeline. In a later analysis, each TCR beta chain was defined by its CDR3 amino acid sequence together with its V-gene family, and reads without a unique V-gene family were excluded. As a way to deal with suspected cross-contamination and a sequencing artifact, a later analysis dropped over 550 nucleotide sequences that were highly shared and had low generation probability. A later analysis calculated a clonal expansion index for each public chain from normalized within-repertoire ranks of inferred template counts. A later analysis computed generation probabilities with a VDJ recombination model fitted to out-of-frame rearrangements, and checked the results against IGoR. In a later analysis, TCR-TCR, TCR-HLA and TCR-CMV co-occurrence was scored with hypergeometric tests, and a repertoire-size bias correction was applied to TCR pairs. In a later analysis, false discovery rates were estimated by permuting HLA or CMV assignments 20 times. A later analysis grouped co-occurring TCRs with DBSCAN, adding TCRdist sequence similarity when clustering within HLA-allele-positive subsets. Co-occurrence clustering excluded repertoires with fewer than 30,000 or more than 120,000 public chains, plus five with anomalous nucleotide sharing. In its TCRdb copy, this immuneACCESS table keeps in-frame sequences only and misses some clones. Where compared with another copy, unresolved V genes explain less than half of these, and the others have no known cause. V, J and clone size derive from that table, while D and trimming were established from the DNA sequence. This sample holds about 170,000 clones; almost 85% were observed only once. Together, the top ten hold around 0.41% of the sample.

The sequence derives from a boy aged 2 to 10 in good health and CMV-seronegative. The sequence joins TRBV5-1 to TRBJ1-2; the D gene assignment is ambiguous. The sequenced sample was PBMCs. The CDR3: CASSLDRVGYTF. The DNA is as follows: TGCGCCAGCAGCTTGGATCGGGTTGGCTACACCTTC.